This T cell receptor beta chain was observed in a study of T cell repertoires in cytomegalovirus infection. The CDR3 is 15 amino acids. Looked up from germline, CDR1 is WSHSY and CDR2 is SAAADI. The V end was cut by 0 bases, the J end by 6 bases, with 9 bases between. Via MiXCR, TCRdb re-called the reads, giving one row per CDR3 protein. Of some 320,000 distinct CDR3 sequences detected, 25% to 30% appear once; the ten largest clones hold approximately 20%. This clonotype was counted once. The antigen remains unidentified. The V call is TRBV10-2, the J call TRBJ1-6; unclear D gene. Sequencing used cultured PBMCs, obtained from culture after CMV antigen stimulation. This clonotype originated in a human donor in good health (CMV status not recorded). Some clones in this sample may be carry-over from other donors' samples. CDR3 residues: CASSESSELNSPLHF. CDR3 bases: TGCGCCAGCAGTGAGTCGTCAGAGCTTAATTCACCCCTCCACTTT.